The source of this T cell receptor (beta chain) is a study of T cell changes during pregnancy in multiple sclerosis. V was clipped by 5 bases and J by 6 bases, with 23 bases between them. This CDR3 contains 17 residues. Germline-derived CDR1 and CDR2 are MDHEN and SYDVKM. Assay used: immunoSEQ multiplex PCR; TCRdb lists only in-frame clones, some missing. This sample has fewer than 85,000 clones, with 80% to 95% found just once. The chain employs TRBV28 and TRBJ1-5, with D uncertain. The specimen comprised peripheral blood, sampled in the first trimester of pregnancy. The clonotype comes from a female donor in good health, enrolled as a control in a pregnancy study. CDR3 loop: CASSRQPVGLKIQPQHF. The CDR3 DNA is TGTGCCAGCAGTAGACAACCCGTTGGGCTTAAAATTCAGCCCCAGCATTTT.